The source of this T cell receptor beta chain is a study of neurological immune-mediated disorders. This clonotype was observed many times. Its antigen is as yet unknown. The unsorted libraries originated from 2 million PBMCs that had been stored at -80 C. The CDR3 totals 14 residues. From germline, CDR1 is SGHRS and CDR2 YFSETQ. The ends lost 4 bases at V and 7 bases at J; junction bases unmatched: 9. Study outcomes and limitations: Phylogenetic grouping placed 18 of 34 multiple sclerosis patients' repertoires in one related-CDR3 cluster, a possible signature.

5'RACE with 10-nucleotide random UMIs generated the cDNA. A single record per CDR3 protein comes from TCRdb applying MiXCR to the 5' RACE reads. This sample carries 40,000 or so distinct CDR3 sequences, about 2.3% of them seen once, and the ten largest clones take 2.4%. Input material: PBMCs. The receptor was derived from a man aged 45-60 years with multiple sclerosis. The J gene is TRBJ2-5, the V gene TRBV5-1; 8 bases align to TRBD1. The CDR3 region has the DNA TGCGCCAGCAGCGTGGACAGGGAGATAGGGACCCAGTACTTC. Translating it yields CASSVDREIGTQYF.